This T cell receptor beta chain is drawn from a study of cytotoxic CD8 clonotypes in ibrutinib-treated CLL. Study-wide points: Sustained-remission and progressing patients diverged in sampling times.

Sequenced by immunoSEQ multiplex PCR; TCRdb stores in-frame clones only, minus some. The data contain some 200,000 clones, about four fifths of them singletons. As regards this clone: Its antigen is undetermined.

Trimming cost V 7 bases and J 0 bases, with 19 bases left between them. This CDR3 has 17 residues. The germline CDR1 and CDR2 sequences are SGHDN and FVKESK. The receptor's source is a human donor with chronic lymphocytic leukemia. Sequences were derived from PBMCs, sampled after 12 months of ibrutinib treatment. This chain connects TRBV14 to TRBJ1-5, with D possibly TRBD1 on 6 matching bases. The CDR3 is CASKGGGWNHSNQPQHF. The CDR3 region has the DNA TGTGCCAGCAAAGGAGGGGGGTGGAACCATAGCAATCAGCCCCAGCATTTT.